The 21 T cell receptor beta chains given below trace back to one sample, sequenced in a study of beta chain features in type 1 diabetes (dated by TCRdb to the late 2010s). What the authors observed across the whole study: A moderate but significant shortening of TCRB CDR3 length was observed in type 1 diabetes patients in all four CD4+ subsets.

Which antigens these TCRs recognize remains unknown. The method behind the library was the immunoSEQ multiplex PCR assay. The entire amount of isolated RNA was reverse transcribed using the High Capacity cDNA Reverse Transcription Kit, so the sequenced TCRB transcripts were expressed ones. TCRdb carries this immuneACCESS record with in-frame sequences only. Its versions omit some clonotypes, under half of them owing to an unresolved V gene in the studies checked, with the rest unexplained. This sample has 150,000 to 180,000 clones in its table, and around a tenth of those were observed once. Less than 0.5% of the sample is held by the ten biggest clonotypes. The material sequenced was central memory CD4+ T cells from blood. These receptor sequences come from a man aged 25 to 40 with type 1 diabetes.

This chain joins TRBV5-1 and TRBJ2-1, with 12 bases matching TRBD2. J was trimmed by 10 bases and V by 0 bases; bases with no gene match: 5. The germline CDR1 and CDR2 sequences are SGHRS and YFSETQ. The CDR3 extends over 15 amino acids. The CDR3 is CASSLGLAGAEEQFF. DNA for the CDR3: TGCGCCAGCAGCTTGGGACTAGCGGGAGCGGAGGAGCAGTTCTTC.

V and J are TRBV5-6 and TRBJ1-2; D possibly corresponds to TRBD1 (6 bases). Germline V gene sequence: CDR1 SGHDT, CDR2 YYEEEE. The CDR3 is made up of 15 amino acids. V dropped 4 bases and J dropped 1 base, with 14 bases sitting between them. CDR3 sequence reads: CASSIGRTDNYGYTF. The CDR3 nucleotides read TGTGCCAGCAGCATTGGTAGGACAGATAACTATGGCTACACCTTC. Complete variable domain (other parts from reference TRBV5-6 and TRBJ1-2): DAGVTQSPTHLIKTRGQQVTLRCSPKSGHDTVSWYQQALGQGPQFIFQYYEEEERQRGNFPDRFSGHQFPNYSSELNVNALLLGDSALYLCASSIGRTDNYGYTFGSGTRLTVV.

This chain links TRBV14 with TRBJ1-2; D gene uncertain. The germline V gene encodes CDR1 SGHDN and CDR2 FVKESK. The CDR3 length is 13 residues. V lost 3 bases, J lost 4 bases, and 9 bases lay in between. CDR3 amino acids: CASSQETSYGYTF. The CDR3 nucleotides are TGTGCCAGCAGCCAGGAGACTTCCTATGGCTACACCTTC.

The J gene is TRBJ2-3, the V gene TRBV9; 7 bases match TRBD2. V was pared by 4 bases and J by 1 base, with 6 bases of the junction left unmatched. Germline CDR1 reads SGDLS; CDR2 reads YYNGEE. The CDR3 loop spans 15 amino acids. In DNA, the CDR3 is TGTGCCAGCAGCCCCGGCGGACTAGGCACAGATACGCAGTATTTT. It yields the protein CASSPGGLGTDTQYF.

The V and J genes are TRBV18 and TRBJ1-2, with D possibly TRBD1 on 5 matching bases. The CDR3 is 14 residues long. V shed 6 bases and J shed 4 bases, with 15 bases lying between them. The germline CDR1 and CDR2 sequences are KGHSH and LQKENI. The CDR3 loop reads CASSPNQGTYGYTF. In nucleotides, the CDR3 is TGTGCCAGCTCGCCGAACCAGGGAACCTATGGCTACACCTTC.

This clone was seen more than once but under ten times. The CDR3: CASSTGGSSYEQYF. In nucleotides, the CDR3 is TGTGCCAGCAGTACAGGGGGGAGCTCCTACGAGCAGTACTTC. The V call is TRBV6-5, the J call TRBJ2-7; 8 bases align to TRBD1. The V segment lost 5 bases and the J segment 0 bases; nucleotides outside the gene matches: 3. The CDR3 has 14 amino acids. Germline loops: CDR1 MNHEY, CDR2 SVGAGI.

This clone has a handful of counts. V gene TRBV9 combines with J gene TRBJ2-1; 7 bases map to TRBD2. V was clipped by 4 bases and J by 2 bases; unmatched bases: 9. Germline V gives CDR1 SGDLS, CDR2 YYNGEE. This CDR3 spans 16 amino acids. CDR3 in amino acids: CASSTSSGTAYNEQFF. In DNA, the CDR3 is TGTGCCAGCAGCACTTCTAGCGGAACAGCCTACAATGAGCAGTTCTTC.

This clone was seen more than once but under ten times. This chain's CDR3 is CASRLAEGGDIQYF. CDR3 bases: TGTGCCAGCAGATTAGCGGAGGGAGGGGACATTCAGTACTTC. The chain is built from TRBV2 and TRBJ2-4, with 7 bases lining up with TRBD2. From germline, CDR1 is SNHLY and CDR2 FYNNEI. Trimming at V came to 6 bases and at J to 8 bases, leaving 10 bases not matched to a gene. The CDR3 spans 14 residues.

This clone turned up a few times. The genes are TRBV9 and TRBJ2-6; D gene unclear. Germline lookup yields CDR1 SGDLS and CDR2 YYNGEE. Trimming pared 2 bases from V and 0 bases from J, leaving 15 bases between. The CDR3 is 18 residues long. The CDR3 nucleotides are TGTGCCAGCAGCGTGGTTGTTGATCCCAGCTCTGGGGCCAACGTCCTGACTTTC. It codes for CASSVVVDPSSGANVLTF.

V gene TRBV7-2 combines with J gene TRBJ2-7; TRBD2 aligns across 13 bases. The CDR3 runs to 16 residues. V lost 4 bases and J lost 2; bases outside the gene matches: 5. CDR1 SGHTA and CDR2 FQGNSA come from the germline V gene. The CDR3 protein is CASSSRTSGSTYEQYF. For the CDR3, the DNA is TGTGCCAGCAGCTCACGGACTAGCGGGAGTACCTACGAGCAGTACTTC.

The chain joins TRBV5-1 to TRBJ2-4, with 9 positions matching TRBD2. The CDR3 spans 15 residues. Germline V CDR1 and CDR2: SGHRS, YFSETQ. With 1 base clipped from V and 6 bases from J, the junction kept 5 bases outside the gene matches. CDR3 amino acids: CASSLNLAGTNIQYF. CDR3 DNA sequence: TGCGCCAGCAGCTTGAACCTAGCGGGGACAAACATTCAGTACTTC. The variable domain in full, with the rest retrieved from reference TRBV5-1 and TRBJ2-4, is KAGVTQTPRYLIKTRGQQVTLSCSPISGHRSVSWYQQTPGQGLQFLFEYFSETQRNKGNFPGRFSGRQFSNSRSEMNVSTLELGDSALYLCASSLNLAGTNIQYFGAGTRLSVL.

The genes are TRBV5-4 and TRBJ2-1; D might be TRBD1 (5 bases). This CDR3 spans 13 amino acids. Germline CDR1 SGHNT, CDR2 YYREEE (reference sequence). The V end lost 0 bases, the J end lost 5 bases, and 6 bases lay between the germline ends. The CDR3 loop is CASSLDRNNEQFF. The DNA of the CDR3 is TGTGCCAGCAGCTTGGACAGGAACAATGAGCAGTTCTTC.

In the case of this clone: The junction departs from germline at one end; a sequencing error may be responsible. The gene calls are TRBV5-1 and TRBJ2-2, with D hard to call. The CDR3 consists of 15 residues. Germline V gene data show CDR1 as SGHRS and CDR2 as YFSETQ. The CDR3: CASTLGGANTGELFF. The CDR3 DNA reads as TGCGCCAGCACCTTGGGCGGAGCGAACACCGGGGAGCTGTTTTTT.

The V call is TRBV5-1, the J call TRBJ2-2; TRBD2 matches at 7 bases. Losses at the gene ends were 0 bases for V and 6 bases for J; bases not matched to a gene: 5. Germline V lookup: CDR1 SGHRS, CDR2 YFSETQ. This CDR3 region has 15 residues. The CDR3 DNA reads TGCGCCAGCAGCTTGGTGTCTAGCGGAGCCGGGGAGCTGTTTTTT. Residues: CASSLVSSGAGELFF.

This clone was counted only a few times. J is TRBJ1-4 and V is TRBV2, with 9 bases aligning to TRBD1. CDR1 SNHLY and CDR2 FYNNEI come from the germline V gene. Trimming at V came to 1 base and at J to 5 bases, leaving 2 bases not matched to a gene. CDR3 length equals 15 residues. Written as DNA, the CDR3 is TGTGCCAGCAGTGAAGAAGGGACAGGGAATGAAAAACTGTTTTTT. Translation gives CASSEEGTGNEKLFF.

V gene TRBV18 combines with J gene TRBJ2-7, with 9 bases identical to TRBD1. The J segment lost 5 bases and the V segment lost 2 bases, leaving 10 bases of the junction unmatched. The CDR3 runs to 16 residues. Germline V lookup: CDR1 KGHSH, CDR2 LQKENI. In nucleotides, the CDR3 is TGTGCCAGCTCACCATATGGGACAGGGATAGCCCACGAGCAGTACTTC. As protein: CASSPYGTGIAHEQYF.

The genes are TRBV2 and TRBJ2-1; TRBD2 matches 11 bases. There are 19 residues in the CDR3. Germline CDR1 SNHLY, CDR2 FYNNEI. V dropped 2 bases and J dropped 8; count of bases not matched to a gene: 17. In nucleotides, the CDR3 is TGTGCCAGCAGTGAAATGGGTGGACTAGCGGGCCCGAAGGTGGATGAGCAGTTCTTC. Its protein is CASSEMGGLAGPKVDEQFF.

The chain couples TRBV28 to TRBJ2-1; 10 bases fit TRBD1. The CDR3 runs to 13 residues. The J segment lost 16 bases and the V segment lost 5 bases, leaving 11 bases of the junction unmatched. Germline V gene data show CDR1 as MDHEN and CDR2 as SYDVKM. CDR3 amino acids: CASSRMDRGNHFF. CDR3 sequence (DNA): TGTGCCAGCAGTAGAATGGACAGGGGGAATCACTTCTTC.

The rearrangement joins TRBV29-1 to TRBJ2-3, with 10 bases identical to TRBD1. Per germline, CDR1 SQVTM and CDR2 ANQGSEA. V shed 5 bases, J shed 4 bases, and the junction held 9 bases outside the gene matches. This CDR3 comprises 15 residues. CDR3 bases: TGCAGCGTTACCTCCGCCGGGACAGGGGCAGATACGCAGTATTTT. This gives the protein CSVTSAGTGADTQYF.

The rearrangement joins TRBV2 to TRBJ1-5, with a possible D match to TRBD1 (6 bases). The CDR3 totals 14 residues. V lost 2 bases and J 5 bases, leaving 10 bases between the germline ends. From germline, CDR1 is SNHLY and CDR2 FYNNEI. Here the CDR3 reads CASSETGKDQPQHF. The CDR3 region has the DNA TGTGCCAGCAGTGAAACAGGGAAGGATCAGCCCCAGCATTTT.

There are a few counts of this clone. In DNA, the CDR3 is TGTGCCACATATACGGGACAGGGATTATCCTATGGCTACACCTTC. It codes for CATYTGQGLSYGYTF. The chain carries TRBV19 and TRBJ1-2; 9 nucleotides align to TRBD1. CDR1 and CDR2 (germline): LNHDA, SQIVND (reference sequence). The CDR3 is 15 residues long. With 10 bases clipped from V and 4 bases from J, the junction kept 13 bases outside the gene matches.